The 32 T cell receptor beta chains below were found in one sample sequenced in a study of OX40 agonist ivuxolimab in advanced cancers. Assay used: immunoSEQ multiplex PCR; TCRdb lists only in-frame clones, some missing. The data show roughly 60,000 clones, around 84% seen once. The material sequenced was CD4+ or CD8+ T cells sorted from blood, taken in a trial of the OX40 agonist ivuxolimab. The receptors come from an adult with an advanced solid tumor such as melanoma, head and neck, liver or kidney cancer.

This rearrangement joins TRBV7-9 to TRBJ2-2; tentative D call: TRBD2 (5 bases). Per germline, CDR1 SEHNR and CDR2 FQNEAQ (reference sequence). The CDR3 covers 13 residues. V lost 2 bases to trimming and J lost 6 bases, with 7 bases between them. The CDR3 DNA reads TGTGCCAGCAGCTTAAGTAGCGCCGGGGAGCTGTTTTTT. It yields the protein CASSLSSAGELFF.

The chain is built from TRBV15 and TRBJ1-5; no definite D call. V dropped 0 bases and J dropped 6 bases, with 6 bases sitting between them. The length of the CDR3 is 13 residues. Germline CDR1 is LNHNV and CDR2 is YYDKDF (reference sequence). Here the CDR3 reads CATSRDRVQPQHF. The CDR3 DNA sequence: TGTGCCACCAGCAGAGATAGGGTTCAGCCCCAGCATTTT.

The V and J genes are TRBV5-6 and TRBJ2-1, with TRBD1 identical over 7 bases. The CDR3 consists of 16 residues. Germline CDR1 and CDR2: SGHDT and YYEEEE. Trimming cost V 4 bases and J 4 bases; bases outside gene matches: 11. The CDR3 protein is CASSVQRQGRYNEQFF. CDR3 sequence (DNA): TGTGCCAGCAGCGTCCAAAGACAGGGACGGTACAATGAGCAGTTCTTC.

The rearrangement links TRBV9 to TRBJ1-5, with 9 nucleotides matching TRBD1. The CDR3 runs 15 residues. Trimming took 4 bases from V and 3 from J; bases not matched to a gene: 5. Per the germline V gene, CDR1 is SGDLS and CDR2 is YYNGEE. CDR3 residues: CASSPGTGFNQPQHF. Written as DNA, the CDR3 is TGTGCCAGCAGCCCAGGGACAGGGTTCAATCAGCCCCAGCATTTT.

This chain joins TRBV30 and TRBJ2-3; TRBD2 might be the D (6 bases). The CDR3 is made up of 13 amino acids. V lost 2 bases to trimming and J lost 3 bases, with 9 bases between them. The germline V gene encodes CDR1 GTSNPN and CDR2 SVGIG (reference sequence). The CDR3 DNA reads as TGTGCCTGGAGTACGGGAGCAACAGATACGCAGTATTTT. This codes for CAWSTGATDTQYF.

This clone has only one observation. J is TRBJ2-7 and V is TRBV7-9, with a possible D match to TRBD2 (5 bases). V lost 7 bases and J 1 base, leaving 11 bases between the germline ends. CDR3 length: 13 amino acids. Germline V CDR1 and CDR2: SEHNR, FQNEAQ (reference sequence). The CDR3 loop is CASTISESYEQYF. The CDR3 DNA reads TGTGCCAGCACGATTAGCGAATCCTACGAGCAGTACTTC.

This chain uses TRBV7-2 with TRBJ2-7; possibly TRBD1 for D (5 bases). The length of the CDR3 is 13 residues. Germline CDR1 SGHTA, CDR2 FQGNSA. V gave up 1 base and J gave up 4 bases, with 8 bases separating them. The CDR3, as DNA: TGTGCCAGCAGCTTAGGGACATATTACGAGCAGTACTTC. Translated: CASSLGTYYEQYF.

A single count supports this clone. CDR3 loop: CAWTFSGQVTYEQYF. In DNA form, the CDR3 reads TGTGCCTGGACTTTTTCGGGACAGGTTACCTACGAGCAGTACTTC. The chain uses TRBV30 and TRBJ2-7; TRBD1 aligns across 8 bases. This CDR3 spans 15 amino acids. The V segment lost 4 bases and the J segment 2 bases; nucleotides outside the gene matches: 10. Germline assignment: CDR1 GTSNPN and CDR2 SVGIG (reference sequence). The whole variable domain, remainder taken from reference TRBV30 and TRBJ2-7, is SQTIHQWPATLVQPVGSPLSLECTVEGTSNPNLYWYRQAAGRGLQLLFYSVGIGQISSEVPQNLSASRPQDRQFILSSKKLLLSDSGFYLCAWTFSGQVTYEQYFGPGTRLTVT.

The chain employs TRBV4-1 and TRBJ2-1; 12 nucleotides line up with TRBD2. Trimming cost V 5 bases and J 7 bases; bases outside gene matches: 12. Germline V lookup: CDR1 MGHRA, CDR2 YSYEKL. This CDR3 is built from 17 residues. CDR3 DNA: TGCGCCAGCAGCGGCCTAGCGGGAGGGACTACTCGAAATGAGCAGTTCTTC. The encoded protein is CASSGLAGGTTRNEQFF.

The chain joins TRBV28 to TRBJ2-7; 11 nucleotides align to TRBD1. In germline, CDR1 is MDHEN, CDR2 SYDVKM. This CDR3 comprises 15 residues. Unmatched junction bases numbered 9, after V lost 7 bases and J lost 4 bases. CDR3 nucleotide sequence: TGTGCCAGCAAATCCGCCGGGACAGGGGGTTACGAGCAGTACTTC. This sequence encodes CASKSAGTGGYEQYF.

V and J are TRBV6-4 and TRBJ2-1; the D gene is possibly TRBD2 (5 bases). Germline assignment: CDR1 MRHNA and CDR2 SNTAGT. The CDR3 sequence is 16 residues long. The ends were cut back, 6 bases at V and 2 bases at J, with 17 bases in the middle. CDR3 coding DNA: TGTGCCAGCAGAGGAGGTAACCGGCAGACCTACAATGAGCAGTTCTTC. Translated: CASRGGNRQTYNEQFF.

This clone was seen a few times. The chain combines TRBV21-1 with TRBJ2-4. TRBV21-1 is a recognized pseudogene. CDR3 size: 16 residues. The CDR3 DNA follows: TGTGCCAGCAGCAAACTGATGGGATTAGCCAAAAACATTCAGTACTTC. Translating gives CASSKLMGLAKNIQYF.

This chain links TRBV19 with TRBJ2-5; no clear D. CDR1 LNHDA and CDR2 SQIVND come from the germline V gene (reference sequence). V lost 1 base to trimming and J lost 5 bases, with 8 bases between them. The CDR3 has 13 amino acids. CDR3 in amino acids: CASSIAPGETQYF. CDR3 nucleotide sequence: TGTGCCAGTAGTATAGCACCCGGGGAGACCCAGTACTTC. The full variable domain, in which reference TRBV19 and TRBJ2-5 provide the parts outside the CDR3, is DGGITQSPKYLFRKEGQNVTLSCEQNLNHDAMYWYRQDPGQGLRLIYYSQIVNDFQKGDIAEGYSVSREKKESFPLTVTSAQKNPTAFYLCASSIAPGETQYFGPGTRLLVL.

This chain connects TRBV28 to TRBJ2-3; tentative D call: TRBD2 (6 bases). The germline V gene encodes CDR1 MDHEN and CDR2 SYDVKM. The CDR3 sequence is 13 residues long. Trimming took 5 bases from V and 0 from J, leaving 6 bases between them. CDR3 in DNA: TGTGCCAGCAGTCGGGGGAGCACAGATACGCAGTATTTT. Its translation is CASSRGSTDTQYF.

The V call is TRBV7-3, the J call TRBJ2-2; 9 bases agree with TRBD1. The CDR3 covers 19 residues. Germline V lookup: CDR1 SGHTA, CDR2 FQGTGA. V gave up 4 bases and J gave up 3 bases; unmatched junction bases: 15. This chain's CDR3 is CASSSGQRDREKDTGELFF. CDR3 nucleotide sequence: TGTGCCAGCAGCTCCGGCCAAAGGGACAGGGAAAAGGACACCGGGGAGCTGTTTTTT.

This clone was recorded once. V gene TRBV7-2 combines with J gene TRBJ1-5; D remains ambiguous. The V gene's germline CDR1 is SGHTA and CDR2 FQGNSA. The length of the CDR3 is 13 residues. Trimming removed 3 bases from V and 8 bases from J, with 11 bases in between. The CDR3 region has the DNA TGTGCCAGCAGCTTGGGATTCGGGGAGCCCCAGCATTTT. Protein product: CASSLGFGEPQHF. The whole variable domain, remainder taken from reference TRBV7-2 and TRBJ1-5, is GAGVSQSPSNKVTEKGKDVELRCDPISGHTALYWYRQSLGQGLEFLIYFQGNSAPDKSGLPSDRFSAERTGGSVSTLTIQRTQQEDSAVYLCASSLGFGEPQHFGDGTRLSIL.

This chain joins TRBV19 and TRBJ2-2, with TRBD2 matching 9 bases. The CDR3 has 18 amino acids. CDR1 and CDR2 (germline): LNHDA, SQIVND (reference sequence). V shed 0 bases and J 5 bases; nucleotides not matched to a gene: 10. The CDR3 spells CASSIDKEAGGWTGELFF. CDR3 DNA: TGTGCCAGTAGTATAGATAAGGAAGCGGGAGGTTGGACCGGGGAGCTGTTTTTT.

This rearrangement joins TRBV10-1 to TRBJ2-5; 12 bases are shared with TRBD1. The CDR3 runs to 15 residues. Germline loops: CDR1 WNHNN, CDR2 SYGVQD (reference sequence). Losses at the gene ends were 8 bases for V and 5 bases for J; bases not matched to a gene: 9. For the CDR3, the DNA is TGCGCCAGCGGCCCGGGACAGGGGGCCGCGGAGACCCAGTACTTC. This sequence encodes CASGPGQGAAETQYF.

V gene TRBV5-8 combines with J gene TRBJ2-1; D possibly corresponds to TRBD2 (5 bases). Germline V gene lookup returns CDR1 SGHTS and CDR2 YDEGEE. The CDR3 runs to 12 residues. Trimming removed 5 bases from V and 9 bases from J, with 12 bases in between. The CDR3 nucleotides read TGTGCCAGCAGGAAGGTAGGGAGTGAGCAGTTCTTC. It specifies CASRKVGSEQFF.

As DNA, the CDR3 is TGTGCCAGCAGCAAACTAGCGACGTCTTCCTACGAGCAGTACTTC. Its protein is CASSKLATSSYEQYF. The chain combines TRBV2 with TRBJ2-7; 7 bases match TRBD2. Germline V CDR1 and CDR2: SNHLY, FYNNEI. CDR3 size: 15 residues. With V trimmed by 6 bases and J by 1 base, 9 bases remained unmatched.

The chain has TRBV7-9 and TRBJ2-1; 9 nucleotides agree with TRBD2. The CDR3 has 14 residues. Germline loops: CDR1 SEHNR, CDR2 FQNEAQ (reference sequence). With V trimmed by 4 bases and J by 5 bases, 3 bases remained unmatched. The CDR3 DNA follows: TGTGCCAGCAGCTCGACTAGCGGAAACAATGAGCAGTTCTTC. This sequence encodes CASSSTSGNNEQFF.

This CDR3 reads CASSPFDSYNSPLHF. The CDR3 nucleotides are TGCGCCAGCAGCCCCTTCGACTCCTATAATTCACCCCTCCACTTT. The V and J genes are TRBV4-1 and TRBJ1-6, with D unresolved. Germline CDR1 and CDR2: MGHRA and YSYEKL. CDR3 length equals 15 residues. Deletions cut 4 bases from V and 0 bases from J, with 7 bases between.

The chain combines TRBV6-1 with TRBJ2-5; no clear D. V lost 7 bases and J lost 5, with 14 bases in between. The CDR3 covers 13 residues. Per the germline V gene, CDR1 is MNHNS and CDR2 is SASEGT. This chain's CDR3 is CASTKHYRETQYF. The CDR3 region has the DNA TGTGCCAGCACCAAACATTATCGGGAGACCCAGTACTTC.

J is TRBJ1-1 and V is TRBV28, with D uncertain. CDR1 and CDR2 from the germline V gene are MDHEN and SYDVKM. Deletions cut 3 bases from V and 7 bases from J, with 6 bases between. The CDR3 is 11 amino acids. The CDR3 DNA sequence: TGTGCCAGCAGTTTGGGAGGTGAAGCTTTCTTT. The encoded protein is CASSLGGEAFF.

J is TRBJ2-1 and V is TRBV2; TRBD2 might be the D (6 bases). This CDR3 is 14 amino acids long. V lost 7 bases and J 7 bases, leaving 17 bases between the germline ends. CDR1 is SNHLY and CDR2 is FYNNEI in the germline V gene. The CDR3 region is CASTPREVSNEQFF. CDR3 nucleotide sequence: TGTGCCAGCACCCCGAGGGAGGTCTCGAATGAGCAGTTCTTC.

This clone has only a few counts. The chain is built from TRBV28 and TRBJ1-5, with D hard to call. CDR3 length equals 17 residues. The germline V gene encodes CDR1 MDHEN and CDR2 SYDVKM. The V gene lost 2 bases and the J gene lost 5 bases, with 19 bases spanning the gap. The CDR3 sequence is CASSLLAEPTKDQPQHF. The CDR3 DNA reads as TGTGCCAGCAGTTTACTGGCAGAACCTACGAAGGATCAGCCCCAGCATTTT. The whole variable domain, remainder taken from reference TRBV28 and TRBJ1-5, is DVKVTQSSRYLVKRTGEKVFLECVQDMDHENMFWYRQDPGLGLRLIYFSYDVKMKEKGDIPEGYSVSREKKERFSLILESASTNQTSMYLCASSLLAEPTKDQPQHFGDGTRLSIL.

The chain has TRBV6-5 and TRBJ1-4; tentatively, D is TRBD1 (5 bases). CDR3 size: 14 residues. Per the germline V gene, CDR1 is MNHEY and CDR2 is SVGAGI. V was pared by 6 bases and J by 10 bases, with 18 bases between. This CDR3 is CASRTGTLAGKLFF. The CDR3 DNA reads as TGTGCCAGCAGAACCGGGACCCTGGCTGGAAAACTGTTTTTT.

This chain links TRBV4-2 with TRBJ1-1; D uncertain. The CDR3 is 14 amino acids. Germline V lookup: CDR1 LGHNA, CDR2 YNFKEQ. Trimming cost V 3 bases and J 1 base, with 9 bases left between them. The CDR3 spells CASSQGKRNTEAFF. In nucleotides, the CDR3 is TGTGCCAGCAGCCAGGGAAAGAGGAACACTGAAGCTTTCTTT.

This rearrangement joins TRBV5-4 to TRBJ2-1; weak D call: TRBD2 (6 bases). Germline CDR1 is SGHNT and CDR2 is YYREEE (reference sequence). This CDR3 contains 15 residues. V dropped 1 base and J dropped 7 bases, with 15 bases sitting between them. The DNA of the CDR3 is TGTGCCAGCAGCTTGTTTTTAGCGGTTGGTAATGAGCAGTTCTTC. The encoded protein is CASSLFLAVGNEQFF.

The chain links TRBV6-5 to TRBJ2-5, with D perhaps matching TRBD2 (6 bases). The CDR3 totals 14 residues. The germline V and J ends were trimmed by 2 bases and 5 bases, with 12 bases remaining between them. In germline, CDR1 is MNHEY, CDR2 SVGAGI. In nucleotides, the CDR3 is TGTGCCAGCAGTTACCCCAGCGGAGGGGAGACCCAGTACTTC. Its protein is CASSYPSGGETQYF.

This clone was seen a single time. The chain uses TRBV19 and TRBJ1-2; 7 bases match TRBD1. In germline, CDR1 is LNHDA, CDR2 SQIVND (reference sequence). The CDR3 runs 15 residues. The trim removed 6 bases at V and 4 bases at J, leaving 11 bases unmatched. In DNA form, the CDR3 reads TGTGCCAGTAGACAACCGATCCGGGACAGCTATGGCTACACCTTC. It specifies CASRQPIRDSYGYTF.

The sample holds a few counts of this clone. This rearrangement joins TRBV28 to TRBJ2-1; 8 nucleotides agree with TRBD2. Losses at the gene ends were 6 bases for V and 7 bases for J; bases not matched to a gene: 5. This CDR3 spans 13 amino acids. Germline V gene sequence: CDR1 MDHEN, CDR2 SYDVKM. The CDR3 reads CASSISSGNEQFF. CDR3 coding DNA: TGTGCCAGCAGCATCTCTAGCGGGAATGAGCAGTTCTTC. Full variable domain (remainder filled in from reference TRBV28 and TRBJ2-1): DVKVTQSSRYLVKRTGEKVFLECVQDMDHENMFWYRQDPGLGLRLIYFSYDVKMKEKGDIPEGYSVSREKKERFSLILESASTNQTSMYLCASSISSGNEQFFGPGTRLTVL.